A single sample is the source of the 15 T cell receptor beta chains below, sequenced in a study of HIV-infected patients and healthy controls. TCRdb reprocessed the 5' RACE reads with MiXCR, giving one entry per CDR3 protein. The table includes some 20,000 distinct CDR3 sequences, around 20% detected once. Sequencing input: CD8+ T cells from blood. The receptors originated from a human donor in good health.

The gene calls are TRBV29-1 and TRBJ1-1; D is ambiguous. The CDR3 runs to 11 residues. Per the germline V gene, CDR1 is SQVTM and CDR2 is ANQGSEA. Trimming cost V 4 bases and J 6 bases, with 9 bases left between them. CDR3: CSVALEAEAFF. The DNA for the CDR3 is TGCAGCGTTGCCCTCGAGGCTGAAGCTTTCTTT. The variable domain in full, with the rest retrieved from reference TRBV29-1 and TRBJ1-1, is SAVISQKPSRDICQRGTSLTIQCQVDSQVTMMFWYRQQPGQSLTLIATANQGSEATYESGFVIDKFPISRPNLTFSTLTVSNMSPEDSSIYLCSVALEAEAFFGQGTRLTVV.

This clonotype showed up many times. This chain's CDR3 is CASSRSRTGSDTQYF. The CDR3 DNA follows: TGCGCCAGCAGCCGCAGTCGTACTGGGTCAGATACGCAGTATTTT. This chain links TRBV4-3 with TRBJ2-3; D not certain. Trimming stripped 4 bases from V and 4 bases from J, with 15 bases between. The germline CDR1 and CDR2 sequences are LGHNA and YSLEER. This CDR3 has 15 residues.

The table lists this clonotype with many counts. The V and J genes are TRBV14 and TRBJ2-7, with 7 bases fitting TRBD2. Germline V gives CDR1 SGHDN, CDR2 FVKESK. This CDR3 has 15 residues. J was trimmed by 2 bases and V by 3 bases; bases with no gene match: 7. The CDR3 here is CASSHRAGLTYEQYF. In DNA, the CDR3 is TGTGCCAGCAGCCATAGAGCGGGACTTACCTACGAGCAGTACTTC.

This clonotype was picked up a small number of times. This rearrangement joins TRBV13 to TRBJ2-3; D call uncertain. The germline V gene encodes CDR1 PRHDT and CDR2 FYEKMQ (reference sequence). The CDR3 runs 14 residues. V shed 4 bases and J shed 2 bases, with 10 bases lying between them. CDR3 coding DNA: TGTGCCAGCAGCTCTCGACGCGACACAGATACGCAGTATTTT. It encodes CASSSRRDTDTQYF.

The V and J genes are TRBV11-2 and TRBJ2-3; 13 nucleotides align to TRBD2. The CDR3 has 18 amino acids. Germline V lookup: CDR1 SGHAT, CDR2 FQNNGV. V was pared by 5 bases and J by 1 base, with 9 bases of the junction left unmatched. The DNA of the CDR3 is TGTGCCAGCAGCCCTAGGACTAGCGGGAGTTGGGGCACAGATACGCAGTATTTT. It is translated as CASSPRTSGSWGTDTQYF.

The chain employs TRBV18 and TRBJ2-1, with 12 bases lining up with TRBD1. The CDR3 runs 15 residues. Germline CDR1 reads KGHSH; CDR2 reads LQKENI. J gave up 7 bases and V 5 bases, and 6 bases lay outside the gene matches. CDR3 coding DNA: TGTGCCAGCTCAACCGGGACAGGGGGCTGGAATGAGCAGTTCTTC. Protein sequence: CASSTGTGGWNEQFF. Using reference TRBV18 and TRBJ2-1 for the parts outside the CDR3, the full variable domain is NAGVMQNPRHLVRRRGQEARLRCSPMKGHSHVYWYRQLPEEGLKFMVYLQKENIIDESGMPKERFSAEFPKEGPSILRIQQVVRGDSAAYFCASSTGTGGWNEQFFGPGTRLTVL.

This clonotype has a handful of counts. The V gene is TRBV29-1, the J gene TRBJ1-1; possible D gene TRBD1, 6 bases. CDR1 and CDR2 (germline): SQVTM, ANQGSEA. V lost 3 bases and J 0 bases, leaving 23 bases between the germline ends. There are 18 residues in the CDR3. In DNA form, the CDR3 reads TGCAGCGTTGAGTCTAGGACAGACAGGTCCTTAATGAACACTGAAGCTTTCTTT. It translates to CSVESRTDRSLMNTEAFF.

V is TRBV7-9 and J is TRBJ1-4, with TRBD1 matching 9 bases. V lost 5 bases to trimming and J lost 5 bases; unmatched junction nucleotides: 3. Germline V gives CDR1 SEHNR, CDR2 FQNEAQ (reference sequence). The length of the CDR3 is 14 residues. In DNA, the CDR3 is TGTGCCAGCAGCGCACAGGGGGCCAATGAAAAACTGTTTTTT. This translates into CASSAQGANEKLFF.

This clonotype has a count of ten or more. The chain employs TRBV29-1 and TRBJ1-2; possible D gene TRBD1, 6 bases. This CDR3 is built from 16 residues. The V gene's germline CDR1 is SQVTM and CDR2 ANQGSEA. Trimming removed 0 bases at V and 0 bases at J, with 14 bases between. The CDR3 loop is CSVEDYRDTPNYGYTF. In DNA, the CDR3 is TGCAGCGTTGAAGATTATCGGGACACCCCTAACTATGGCTACACCTTC.

The sample holds many counts of this clonotype. V usage is TRBV13 and J usage is TRBJ2-5; tentative D call: TRBD1 (6 bases). Germline lookup yields CDR1 PRHDT and CDR2 FYEKMQ (reference sequence). This CDR3 comprises 14 residues. Trimming stripped 5 bases from V and 3 bases from J, with 13 bases between. The CDR3 loop is CASSPSDREETQYF. The CDR3 bases are TGTGCCAGCAGCCCTTCGGACAGAGAAGAGACCCAGTACTTC.

V usage is TRBV15 and J usage is TRBJ1-2, with D possibly being TRBD1 (6 bases). The CDR3 is 15 residues long. Germline-derived CDR1 and CDR2 are LNHNV and YYDKDF (reference sequence). Trimming cost V 5 bases and J 2 bases, with 15 bases left between them. The CDR3 nucleotides are TGTGCCACCAGCGAAGGCCGGGGGCAAAACTATGGCTACACCTTC. This encodes CATSEGRGQNYGYTF. The full variable domain, rest sourced from reference TRBV15 and TRBJ1-2, is DAMVIQNPRYQVTQFGKPVTLSCSQTLNHNVMYWYQQKSSQAPKLLFHYYDKDFNNEADTPDNFQSRRPNTSFCFLDIRSPGLGDTAMYLCATSEGRGQNYGYTFGSGTRLTVV.

This clonotype occurred many times. This chain links TRBV4-2 with TRBJ2-7; D may be TRBD2 (6 bases). Trimming stripped 0 bases from V and 4 bases from J, with 13 bases between. Germline values: CDR1 LGHNA, CDR2 YNFKEQ. The CDR3 covers 15 residues. This chain's CDR3 is CASSQDELAKYEQYF. CDR3 bases: TGTGCCAGCAGCCAAGATGAGCTAGCGAAGTACGAGCAGTACTTC.

This clonotype has at least ten counts. The chain links TRBV6-5 to TRBJ2-1; TRBD2 aligns across 14 bases. CDR1 and CDR2 from the germline V gene are MNHEY and SVGAGI. Unmatched junction bases numbered 10, after V lost 6 bases and J lost 0 bases. This CDR3 is 19 amino acids long. The CDR3 DNA is TGTGCCAGCAGCATCCCGACTAGCGGGAGGGTAAACTCCTACAATGAGCAGTTCTTC. As protein: CASSIPTSGRVNSYNEQFF.

The chain couples TRBV6-5 to TRBJ2-7, with 9 nucleotides matching TRBD2. Trimming cost V 0 bases and J 0 bases; bases outside gene matches: 0. CDR3 length equals 15 residues. Looked up from germline, CDR1 is MNHEY and CDR2 is SVGAGI. As DNA, the CDR3 is TGTGCCAGCAGTTACTCTAGCGGGAGCTCCTACGAGCAGTACTTC. Translation gives CASSYSSGSSYEQYF.

A few counts support this clonotype. The rearrangement uses TRBV3-1 and TRBJ2-7, with TRBD2 identical over 8 bases. The germline gives CDR1 LGHDT, CDR2 YNNKEL (reference sequence). Trimming cost V 0 bases and J 3 bases; bases outside gene matches: 1. The CDR3 is made up of 14 amino acids. DNA for the CDR3: TGTGCCAGCAGCCAAGAGGGACTAGTCTACGAGCAGTACTTC. Its translation: CASSQEGLVYEQYF.